This entry concerns a single T cell receptor beta chain. Its antigen is still unknown. PCR involved 60 Vbeta and 13 Jbeta primers. Sequencing used immunoSEQ multiplex PCR; TCRdb keeps in-frame clones, though not all of them. The sample's table shows 220,000 or so clones. The sample originates from a study of cytomegalovirus exposure and HLA in healthy donors. The ends lost 5 bases at V and 3 bases at J; junction bases unmatched: 12. CDR1 and CDR2 (germline): SEHNR, FQNEAQ (reference sequence). This CDR3 has 16 amino acids. Whole-study results and caveats: Per a prior analysis, the majority of TCR beta V segments were productive roughly 87% or roughly 30% of the time. Available immune exposure information was restricted to CMV serostatus only.

V gene TRBV7-9 combines with J gene TRBJ2-7, with 8 bases identical to TRBD1. Sequencing used PBMCs. The TCR comes from a girl aged 2 to 10 in good health and CMV-seropositive. CDR3 sequence: CASSVRASTGDYEQYF. The CDR3 bases are TGTGCCAGCAGCGTAAGGGCTTCGACAGGGGACTACGAGCAGTACTTC.